These T cell receptor beta chains were read from a single sample in a study of cytomegalovirus exposure and HLA in healthy donors. The assay was immunoSEQ multiplex PCR, and TCRdb's table has in-frame clones only and misses some. The data contain approximately 260,000 clones, about nine tenths of them singletons. The specimen was PBMCs. The receptors stem from a girl aged 2-10 years in good health and CMV-seronegative. Each CDR3 is given with its conserved first and last residue. Each record gives: J gene, V gene, clone size, D gene, CDR3 protein, CDR3 DNA. D genes are given only for firm matches. Size is omitted from some rows. Given values are once, few, many or a class for expanded clones.

TRBJ2-7 TRBV30 . TRBD1 CAWSVRDRAAEQYF TGTGCCTGGAGTGTACGCGACAGGGCCGCCGAGCAGTACTTC
TRBJ1-1 TRBV29-1 . . CSVRQKLNMNTEAFF TGCAGCGTTAGACAGAAACTCAATATGAACACTGAAGCTTTCTTT
TRBJ2-7 TRBV5-1 . . CASSLDLLDEQYF TGCGCCAGCAGCCTTGACCTGCTAGACGAGCAGTACTTC
TRBJ1-2 TRBV25-1 few . CASSVGDTYGYTF TGTGCCAGCAGTGTAGGGGACACCTATGGCTACACCTTC
TRBJ2-5 TRBV4-1 . . CASSQVQSERGTQYF TGCGCCAGCAGCCAAGTGCAAAGCGAAAGGGGGACCCAGTACTTC
TRBJ2-2 TRBV12-5 . . CASGFSRDTGELFF TGTGCTAGTGGTTTCTCCCGGGACACCGGGGAGCTGTTTTTT
TRBJ2-5 TRBV29-1 . TRBD2 CSFGGGLPSPQETQYF TGCAGTTTTGGCGGGGGGCTGCCCTCCCCTCAAGAGACCCAGTACTTC
TRBJ2-7 TRBV6-5 few TRBD2 CASSETSGDYEQYF TGTGCCAGCAGTGAGACTAGCGGAGACTACGAGCAGTACTTC
TRBJ1-1 TRBV28 . . CASSLPSNTEAFF TGTGCCAGCAGCCTCCCGAGTAACACTGAAGCTTTCTTT
TRBJ2-3 TRBV7-9 . TRBD2 CASSTLAGVSDTQYF TGTGCCAGCAGTACCCTAGCGGGAGTATCAGATACGCAGTATTTT
TRBJ2-1 TRBV27 few TRBD2 CASSFLTSGLYNEQFF TGTGCCAGCAGTTTCCTCACTAGCGGACTCTACAATGAGCAGTTCTTC
TRBJ2-5 TRBV29-1 . . CSVVAGPQVTQYF TGCAGCGTTGTGGCGGGGCCGCAGGTGACCCAGTACTTC
TRBJ2-5 TRBV7-2 . . CASSLVIRQQETQYF TGTGCCAGCAGCTTAGTAATAAGACAACAAGAGACCCAGTACTTC
TRBJ1-5 TRBV30 . TRBD1 CAWRGQGGQPQHF TGTGCCTGGAGGGGACAGGGAGGGCAGCCCCAGCATTTT
TRBJ2-1 TRBV27 . TRBD2 CASSLTAGRVQFF TGTGCCAGCAGTCTGACAGCGGGGAGGGTGCAGTTCTTC
TRBJ1-6 TRBV7-2 . . CASSSLGGDGNSPLHF TGTGCCAGCAGCTCGCTGGGCGGGGACGGTAATTCACCCCTCCACTTT
TRBJ1-2 TRBV28 once . CASVARYGYTF TGTGCCAGCGTAGCTCGCTATGGCTACACCTTC
TRBJ2-1 TRBV6-5 . . CASSYTTYNEQFF TGTGCCAGCAGTTATACTACTTACAATGAGCAGTTCTTC
TRBJ2-3 TRBV5-6 . . CASSSTGGTDTQYF TGTGCCAGCAGCTCAACAGGTGGGACAGATACGCAGTATTTT
TRBJ1-1 TRBV30 few . CAWKGSEAFF TGTGCCTGGAAGGGGTCTGAAGCTTTCTTT
TRBJ1-1 TRBV10-3 . TRBD1 CAITWGTGNTEAFF TGTGCCATCACTTGGGGGACAGGGAACACTGAAGCTTTCTTT
TRBJ1-3 TRBV30 . TRBD1 CAWSFRWDSATGFSENTIYF TGTGCCTGGAGTTTCAGATGGGACAGCGCAACGGGATTCTCTGAAAACACCATATATTTT
TRBJ1-6 TRBV5-4 . TRBD1 CASSIDRETNSPLHF TGTGCCAGCAGCATAGACAGGGAAACCAATTCACCCCTCCACTTT
TRBJ1-5 TRBV25-1 . TRBD1 CAPLWTGVTYSNQPQHF TGTGCCCCCCTTTGGACAGGGGTCACCTATAGCAATCAGCCCCAGCATTTT
TRBJ2-1 TRBV12-5 . TRBD2 CATRREVDNEQFF TGTGCTACTCGGCGGGAGGTCGACAATGAGCAGTTCTTC
TRBJ2-1 TRBV9 . . CASSVGPPAVNNNEQFF TGTGCCAGCAGCGTAGGTCCCCCAGCGGTCAACAACAATGAGCAGTTCTTC
TRBJ2-7 TRBV7-2 . . CASSSYYEQYF TGTGCCAGCAGCTCATACTACGAGCAGTACTTC
TRBJ2-1 TRBV7-6 . TRBD1 CASSIQGAQTNEQFF TGTGCCAGCAGCATACAGGGGGCACAGACGAATGAGCAGTTCTTC
TRBJ1-5 TRBV7-2 . TRBD1 CASSLGDRVDQPQHF TGTGCCAGCAGCTTAGGGGACAGGGTTGACCAGCCCCAGCATTTT
TRBJ2-1 TRBV10-1 once TRBD2 CASSESISGSSDEQFF TGCGCCAGCAGTGAGTCAATTAGCGGGAGTAGTGATGAGCAGTTCTTC
TRBJ1-2 TRBV11-2 . TRBD1 CASSLDLTGGARGYTF TGTGCCAGCAGCTTAGATTTGACAGGGGGCGCGAGGGGCTACACCTTC
TRBJ2-7 TRBV19 . . CASSPRQADEQYF TGTGCCAGTAGTCCACGACAGGCGGACGAGCAGTACTTC
TRBJ1-6 TRBV30 . . CAWRGDLKHSPLHF TGTGCCTGGAGAGGTGACTTGAAACATTCACCCCTCCACTTT
TRBJ1-2 TRBV20-1 . . CSASPSVGYTF TGCAGTGCTAGCCCCTCCGTGGGCTACACCTTC
TRBJ1-2 TRBV2 . TRBD1 CASRSTGTGVHGYTF TGTGCCAGCAGGTCCACCGGGACAGGGGTTCATGGCTACACCTTC
TRBJ1-4 TRBV6-5 . . CASSRPGEKLFF TGTGCCAGCAGTCGTCCGGGTGAAAAACTGTTTTTT
TRBJ2-2 TRBV6-5 . TRBD2 CASRFSGGNTGELFF TGTGCCAGCAGATTTAGCGGGGGGAACACCGGGGAGCTGTTTTTT
TRBJ1-5 TRBV19 . . CASNFLGVGGGNQPQHF TGTGCCAGTAACTTCCTTGGGGTCGGGGGAGGCAATCAGCCCCAGCATTTT
TRBJ2-5 TRBV27 . TRBD1 CASSSPTRGQSLKETQYF TGTGCCAGCAGTTCTCCTACCAGGGGACAGTCACTCAAAGAGACCCAGTACTTC
TRBJ2-7 TRBV10-1 . . CAGQRQTVYEQYF TGCGCCGGACAGAGACAGACTGTCTACGAGCAGTACTTC
TRBJ2-2 TRBV5-1 . TRBD2 CASSWPRVAGNRGPGELFF TGCGCCAGCAGCTGGCCCAGAGTAGCGGGGAACCGAGGGCCCGGGGAGCTGTTTTTT
TRBJ2-1 TRBV5-1 once . CASSLLLARLNPSSYNEQFF TGCGCCAGCAGCTTGTTGCTAGCGCGCCTTAACCCAAGCTCCTACAATGAGCAGTTCTTC
TRBJ1-4 TRBV30 . . CAWSFGLNEKLFF TGTGCCTGGAGCTTCGGACTTAATGAAAAACTGTTTTTT
TRBJ1-6 TRBV5-6 . . CASSIRTGGSGYNSPLHF TGTGCCAGCAGCATCCGGACGGGGGGATCAGGTTATAATTCACCCCTCCACTTT
TRBJ2-3 TRBV29-1 . TRBD1 CSVRTGAQTDTQYF TGCAGCGTTCGGACAGGGGCTCAGACAGATACGCAGTATTTT
TRBJ1-1 TRBV7-8 once . CASSLQEVNTEAFF TGTGCCAGCAGCTTGCAAGAGGTGAACACTGAAGCTTTCTTT
TRBJ2-7 TRBV29-1 . TRBD2 CSVGVAGAGEQYF TGCAGCGTGGGGGTAGCGGGAGCGGGCGAGCAGTACTTC
TRBJ1-3 TRBV2 . . CASRGTTGKNMGNTIYF TGTGCCAGCAGGGGCACTACCGGGAAAAATATGGGGAACACCATATATTTT
TRBJ2-7 TRBV6-6 . . CASSLGTSPSYEQYF TGTGCCAGCAGTCTAGGGACTTCTCCCTCCTACGAGCAGTACTTC
TRBJ2-7 TRBV7-8 . . CASSFPGSSEQYF TGTGCCAGCAGCTTTCCGGGTTCTAGCGAGCAGTACTTC
TRBJ1-2 TRBV4-1 . TRBD1 CASSSVGAMSGGYNYGYTF TGCGCCAGCAGCTCGGTTGGGGCGATGTCAGGGGGCTATAACTATGGCTACACCTTC
TRBJ1-5 TRBV27 . . CASSLSEAGNQPQHF TGTGCCAGCAGTTTATCGGAGGCGGGGAATCAGCCCCAGCATTTT
TRBJ2-7 TRBV29-1 once . CSVSDRVGGIYEQYF TGCAGCGTCTCGGACCGGGTAGGGGGAATCTACGAGCAGTACTTC
TRBJ2-3 TRBV5-1 . TRBD1 CASSLLGTGGTDTQYF TGCGCCAGCAGCTTGCTTGGGACAGGGGGCACAGATACGCAGTATTTT
TRBJ2-7 TRBV7-9 . TRBD1 CASSSQGDSYEQYF TGTGCCAGCAGCTCGCAGGGGGACAGCTACGAGCAGTACTTC
TRBJ2-1 TRBV30 once TRBD2 CAWSGLAGGRDEQFF TGTGCCTGGAGTGGGTTAGCGGGTGGTAGGGATGAGCAGTTCTTC